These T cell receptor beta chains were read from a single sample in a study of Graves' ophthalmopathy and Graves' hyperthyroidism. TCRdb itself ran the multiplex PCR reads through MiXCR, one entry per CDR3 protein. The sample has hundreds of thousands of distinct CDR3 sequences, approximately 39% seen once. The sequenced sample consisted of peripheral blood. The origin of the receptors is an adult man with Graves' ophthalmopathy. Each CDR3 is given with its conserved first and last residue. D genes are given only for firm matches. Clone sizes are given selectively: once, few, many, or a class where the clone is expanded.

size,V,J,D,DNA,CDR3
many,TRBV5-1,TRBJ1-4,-,TGCGCCAGCAGCTTGGGACCCGGCGCCTCTAATGAAAAACTGTTTTTT,CASSLGPGASNEKLFF
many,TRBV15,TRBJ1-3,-,TGTGCCGTCACTGGGGGACCTGGAAACACCATATATTTT,CAVTGGPGNTIYF
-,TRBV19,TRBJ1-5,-,TGTGCCAGTAGTATGGGGGAAGGTCAGCCCCAGCATTTT,CASSMGEGQPQHF
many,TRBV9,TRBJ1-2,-,TGTGCCAGCAGCGCGGACCCTGACAGGCTCGCTCATGGCTACACCTTC,CASSADPDRLAHGYTF
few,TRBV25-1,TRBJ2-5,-,TGTGCCAGCAGTGCTAGAGCGAGGTCTATACAAGAGACCCAGTACTTC,CASSARARSIQETQYF
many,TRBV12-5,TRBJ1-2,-,TGTGCTAGTGGTTTGGACGGGAACAGAAACTATGGCTACACCTTC,CASGLDGNRNYGYTF
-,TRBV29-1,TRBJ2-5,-,TGCAGCGTTGGAGGCTCGGTACATACCCAGTACTTC,CSVGGSVHTQYF
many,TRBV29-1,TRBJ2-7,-,TGCAGCGTTGCGCCGCGACTCTCCTACGAGCAGTACTTC,CSVAPRLSYEQYF
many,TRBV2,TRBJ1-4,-,TGTGCCAGCATTCCTGGGTGGGGTAATAATGAAAAACTGTTTTTT,CASIPGWGNNEKLFF
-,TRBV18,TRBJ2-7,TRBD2,TGTGCCAGCTCACCTCGCCGCACTAGCGGGTACGAGCAGTACTTC,CASSPRRTSGYEQYF
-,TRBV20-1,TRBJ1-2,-,TGCAGTGCCAGGACCAAGGGGCCGTATGGCTACACCTTC,CSARTKGPYGYTF
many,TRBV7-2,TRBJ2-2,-,TGTGCCAGCAGCGTAACCGGGACTCCCAAAGGGTGGTCCGGGGAGCTGTTTTTT,CASSVTGTPKGWSGELFF
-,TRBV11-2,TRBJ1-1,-,TGTGCCAGCAGCACAACAGGGATGGGGGAAGCTTTCTTT,CASSTTGMGEAFF
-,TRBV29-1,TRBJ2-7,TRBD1,TGCAGCGTTGAAGACGGACAGGGGGCTGGCGAGCAGTACTTC,CSVEDGQGAGEQYF
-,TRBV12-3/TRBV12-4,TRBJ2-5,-,TGTGCCAGCAGCGGCCCCGGGATACAAGAGACCCAGTACTTC,CASSGPGIQETQYF
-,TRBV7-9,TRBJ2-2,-,TGTGCCAGCGGCTTACTAGCAGGGGACTCCGGGGAGCTGTTTTTT,CASGLLAGDSGELFF
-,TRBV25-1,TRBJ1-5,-,TGTGCCAGCAGTGGAACAGGGTTTGGCAATCAGCCCCAGCATTTT,CASSGTGFGNQPQHF
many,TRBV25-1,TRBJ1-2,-,TGTGCCAGCAGTGCACAGGAGCGGAAGGGCTACACCTTC,CASSAQERKGYTF
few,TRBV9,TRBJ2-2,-,TGTGCCAGCAGCGTTCGTCCCATCGGGGAGCTGTTTTTT,CASSVRPIGELFF
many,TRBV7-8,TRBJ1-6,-,TGTGCCAGCACCCCCGGGACAAGAAATTCACCCCTCCACTTT,CASTPGTRNSPLHF
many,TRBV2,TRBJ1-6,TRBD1,TGTGCCAGCAACCTTCAGGGGGTACGGGCCTATAATTCACCCCTCCACTTT,CASNLQGVRAYNSPLHF
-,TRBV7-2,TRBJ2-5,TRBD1,TGTGCCAGCAGCGGCGGGACAGGGACACAGACCCAGTACTTC,CASSGGTGTQTQYF
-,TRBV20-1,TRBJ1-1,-,TGCAGTGCTAGAGAGGGAAACTTAATGAACACTGAAGCTTTCTTT,CSAREGNLMNTEAFF
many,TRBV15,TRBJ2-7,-,TGTGCCACCAGCAGTCCCCGGGACGGGTACGAGCAGTACTTC,CATSSPRDGYEQYF
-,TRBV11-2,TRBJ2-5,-,TGTGCCAGCAGCTTAAGAGGGGCTAGCCAAGAGACCCAGTACTTC,CASSLRGASQETQYF
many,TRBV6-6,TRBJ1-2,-,TGTGCCAGCACCTCAGGGACGCTTGACTATGGCTACACCTTC,CASTSGTLDYGYTF
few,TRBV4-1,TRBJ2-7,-,TGCGCCAGCAGCCAAGGGTCCGGGGCCACCTCCTACGAGCAGTACTTC,CASSQGSGATSYEQYF
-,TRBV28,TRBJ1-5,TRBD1,TGTGCCAGCAGTTTTCTAGGACAGGTAGACCAGCCCCAGCATTTT,CASSFLGQVDQPQHF
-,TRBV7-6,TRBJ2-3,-,TGTGCCAGCTCACCTCAGGACGTAGTGGGCACAGATACGCAGTATTTT,CASSPQDVVGTDTQYF
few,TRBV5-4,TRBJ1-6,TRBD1,TGTGCCAGCAGCTTGCGGCCAGGGGGCGGAAATTCACCCCTCCACTTT,CASSLRPGGGNSPLHF
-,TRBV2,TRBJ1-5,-,TGTGCCAGCAGCCCTGCCGGCGGGCCGCTCACCGGGGAACCCCAGCATTTT,CASSPAGGPLTGEPQHF
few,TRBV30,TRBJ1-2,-,TGTGCCTGGACCGCTGGCTATGGCTACACCTTC,CAWTAGYGYTF
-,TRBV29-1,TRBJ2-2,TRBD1,TGCAGCGTTGTCGGGACAGTGAACACCGGGGAGCTGTTTTTT,CSVVGTVNTGELFF
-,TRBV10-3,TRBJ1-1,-,TGTGCCAGCAGTGAATCAGCAAGGGGGATTGGCACTGAAGCTTTCTTT,CASSESARGIGTEAFF
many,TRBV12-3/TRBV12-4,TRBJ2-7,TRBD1,TGTGCCAGTAGTAGGGGACAGGGCTACGAGCAGTACTTC,CASSRGQGYEQYF
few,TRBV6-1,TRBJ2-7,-,TGTGCCAGCTATGGACGGAGAAACCTGAACGGCTACGAGCAGTACTTC,CASYGRRNLNGYEQYF
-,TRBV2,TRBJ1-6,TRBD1,TGTGCCAGCTTGGGACAGGGGTTCGATTCACCCCTCCACTTT,CASLGQGFDSPLHF
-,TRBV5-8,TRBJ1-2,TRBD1,TGTGCCAGCAGCTTAATAAGGGACAGGGAAGCAGATGGCTACACCTTC,CASSLIRDREADGYTF
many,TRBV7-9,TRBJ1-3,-,TGTGCCCTGGGAGAACGGAGACGGACCTCTGGAAACACCATATATTTT,CALGERRRTSGNTIYF
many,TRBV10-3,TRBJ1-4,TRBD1,TGTGCCAGCAGTTCCCGGACAGGGGAGGAAAAACTGTTTTTT,CASSSRTGEEKLFF
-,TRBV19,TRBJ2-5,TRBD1,TGTGCCAGTAGTATACTGTCCGACAGGGGCCAAGAGACCCAGTACTTC,CASSILSDRGQETQYF
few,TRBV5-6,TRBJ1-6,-,TGTGCCAGCAGCTTCCTCGGGCAAAACTCCGCACCCCTCCACTTT,CASSFLGQNSAPLHF
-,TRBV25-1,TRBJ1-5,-,TGTGCCAGCAGTGACCAGGCCGAGCATTTT,CASSDQAEHF
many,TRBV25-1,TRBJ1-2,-,TGTGCCAGCGTTGAAAGGGGACTTTATGGCTACACCTTC,CASVERGLYGYTF
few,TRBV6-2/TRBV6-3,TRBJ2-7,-,TGTGCCAGCAGTTCCGTACGGACCTCCTACGAGCAGTACTTC,CASSSVRTSYEQYF
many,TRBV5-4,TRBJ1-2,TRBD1,TGTGCCAGCAGCACGAGGACAGGAAACTATGGCTACACCTTC,CASSTRTGNYGYTF
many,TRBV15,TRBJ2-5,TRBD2,TGTGCCACCAGGCCCGTTTCTTACGGGGGGATGGAGACCCAGTACTTC,CATRPVSYGGMETQYF